The rows below give T cell receptor beta chains drawn from one sample of a study of CDR3 diversity in severe acne. TCRdb reprocessed the PCR reads with MiXCR, giving one entry per CDR3 protein. The sample lists around 91,000 distinct CDR3 sequences, under 65% seen once, with 13% to 15% in the top ten. Sample: blood. These receptor sequences come from a male donor in good health, without acne. Each CDR3 is given without its conserved first and last residue. Clone size is not always given. Where it is, it says once, few, many or a class for expanded clones.

TRBJ2-7 TRBV10-3 NA AAATSLAYEQY
TRBJ2-3 TRBV30 many ALGKADTQY
TRBJ1-2 TRBV7-9 few ASSLGLGNDIYGYT
TRBJ1-1 TRBV29-1 NA SVDAGSFGAF
TRBJ2-7 TRBV5-1 many ASSQGTGPLYEQY
TRBJ2-7 TRBV20-1 medium-sized SARIAGGVYEQY
TRBJ2-2 TRBV11-2 NA ASSLDLAGGWESGELF
TRBJ2-7 TRBV2 many ASISSAGVYEQY
TRBJ1-6 TRBV30 many AWTHQSSYNSPLH
TRBJ2-6 TRBV2 NA ASSEREGPGANVLT
TRBJ2-6 TRBV28 few ASSMKPGANVLT
TRBJ1-6 TRBV11-2 NA ASSSTSGDNSPLH
TRBJ2-5 TRBV20-1 NA SARVASVETQY
TRBJ1-5 TRBV6-5 many ASSPQGASQPQH
TRBJ2-1 TRBV7-3 NA ASSLMAGSYEQF
TRBJ1-1 TRBV9 NA ASTTGGEANTEAF
TRBJ1-5 TRBV20-1 NA SAPDGPNQPQH
TRBJ1-2 TRBV12-3/TRBV12-4 few ASSFGFHGGYT
TRBJ1-5 TRBV5-1 NA ASSFQETQH
TRBJ1-4 TRBV10-3 NA AISEKLF
TRBJ1-2 TRBV5-5 NA ASSLTGTYGYT
TRBJ2-5 TRBV20-1 once SAVAPPGGPETQY
TRBJ2-2 TRBV3-1 many ASSQENGGVNTGELF
TRBJ2-7 TRBV5-1 few ASSYGTSGRGYEQY
TRBJ2-1 TRBV11-3 NA AGSSDGSYNEQL
TRBJ2-7 TRBV7-6 NA ASSFSEAGEPASYEQY
TRBJ2-2 TRBV7-9 NA ASSYRSNTGELF
TRBJ2-5 TRBV11-1 NA ASSYGHLQETQY
TRBJ2-7 TRBV20-1 many SARDQYEQY
TRBJ2-7 TRBV24-1 NA ASKTHEQY
TRBJ2-7 TRBV20-1 NA SAIAHPGLAGRSEQY
TRBJ2-2 TRBV7-9 NA ASSQMGTGNTGELF
TRBJ1-2 TRBV6-1 NA ASSEADRVHGYT
TRBJ2-7 TRBV6-2/TRBV6-3 many ASSYSGQGQDRDEQY
TRBJ1-1 TRBV30 many AWGSGTPEAF
TRBJ1-2 TRBV27 NA ASSLGRTPIVRGYT
TRBJ2-7 TRBV7-9 NA ASSLGHRSYEQY
TRBJ2-1 TRBV20-1 NA SASGQASGQF
TRBJ2-2 TRBV10-2 many ASKIGQGETGELF
TRBJ1-2 TRBV20-1 many SARGWYGYT
TRBJ2-3 TRBV7-2 NA ASSPLPPGTQY
TRBJ2-5 TRBV19 NA ASSPHDLVDEETQY